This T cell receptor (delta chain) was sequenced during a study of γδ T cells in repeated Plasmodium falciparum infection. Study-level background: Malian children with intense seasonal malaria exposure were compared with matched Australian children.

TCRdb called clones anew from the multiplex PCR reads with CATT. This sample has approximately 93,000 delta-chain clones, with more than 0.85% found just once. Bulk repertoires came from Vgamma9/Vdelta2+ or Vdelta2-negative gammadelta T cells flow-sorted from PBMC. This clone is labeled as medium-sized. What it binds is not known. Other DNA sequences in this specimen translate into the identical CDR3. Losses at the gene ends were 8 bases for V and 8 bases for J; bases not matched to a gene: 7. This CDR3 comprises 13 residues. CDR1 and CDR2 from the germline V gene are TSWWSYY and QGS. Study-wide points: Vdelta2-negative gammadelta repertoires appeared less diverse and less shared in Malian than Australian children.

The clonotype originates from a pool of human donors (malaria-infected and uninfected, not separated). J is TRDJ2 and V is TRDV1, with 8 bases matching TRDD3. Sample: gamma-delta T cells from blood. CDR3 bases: TGTGCTCTTTCAAGGGACTGGGGGGCACAACTCTTCTTT. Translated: CALSRDWGAQLFF.